The T cell receptor (beta chain) under discussion was sequenced for a study of blood T cells in healthy people across ages. Extractions gave at least 5 micrograms of total RNA per sample. With respect to this clonotype: As yet, its antigen is unknown. Possible read error: a much larger clone is one base away.

Germline V lookup: CDR1 SGHTA, CDR2 FQGNSA. V shed 6 bases and J shed 1 base, with 12 bases lying between them. CDR3 length: 14 amino acids. General study findings and limits: A roughly linear fall in TCR beta diversity per million T cells was seen with increasing age.

It was with a sample-barcoded 5' primer and a J-beta primer mix that a second PCR of about 6 to 11 cycles was run. Carrying 12 random nucleotides, a template-switch adaptor labeled each individual cDNA molecule. MiXCR, run by TCRdb on the 5' RACE reads, gives a single entry per CDR3 protein. Here the sample spans about 930,000 distinct CDR3 sequences, roughly 29% being singletons. These data were also reused for a study on T cells of mothers and their children. That publication notes: Evidence of persistent microchimeric T cell clones was absent.

The sequenced material came from blood. V and J are TRBV7-2 and TRBJ1-1, with D hard to call. This clonotype originated in a woman between 40 and 50 years old in good health. CDR3 sequence reads: CASSYARRNTEAFF. The CDR3 DNA is TGTGCCAGCAGTTACGCCCGGAGGAACACTGAAGCTTTCTTT.